A selection of T cell receptor beta chains follows, all from one sample in a study of shared clonotypes between healthy human individuals. The protocol was immunoSEQ multiplex PCR, while the TCRdb copy is restricted to in-frame clones and leaves out a portion. Among 2 million to 2.5 million clones listed, roughly 96% were seen once. What was sequenced was naive CD4+ T cells sorted from blood. The origin of the receptors is a man aged 18 to 30 in good health. Both conserved end residues are part of each CDR3. The order of the fields is V gene, clone size, D gene, J gene, CDR3 protein, CDR3 DNA. D genes are given only for firm matches. The size field is filled for only some rows; it gives once, few, many or a size class.

TRBV28,NA,TRBD1,TRBJ1-2,CASWGGQGHGYTF,TGTGCCAGCTGGGGAGGACAGGGGCATGGCTACACCTTC
TRBV5-1,NA,TRBD2,TRBJ2-1,CASSLVTSAHNEQFF,TGCGCCAGCAGCTTGGTGACTAGCGCCCACAATGAGCAGTTCTTC
TRBV18,NA,NA,TRBJ2-7,CASSPPVSSYEQYF,TGTGCCAGCTCACCACCCGTCAGCTCCTACGAGCAGTACTTC
TRBV30,NA,NA,TRBJ2-3,CAGSRDTGTDTQYF,TGTGCCGGGAGTCGGGATACGGGCACAGATACGCAGTATTTT
TRBV2,NA,NA,TRBJ1-1,CASRGDSDNTEAFF,TGTGCCAGCAGGGGAGACAGCGACAACACTGAAGCTTTCTTT
TRBV4-3,NA,NA,TRBJ2-5,CASSQESGQQETQYF,TGCGCCAGCAGCCAAGAGTCCGGACAGCAAGAGACCCAGTACTTC
TRBV19,once,NA,TRBJ1-6,CASSARDGGPLHF,TGTGCCAGTAGTGCCAGGGACGGCGGACCCCTCCACTTT
TRBV7-8,NA,TRBD2,TRBJ2-7,CASSLGFGGGPREQYF,TGTGCCAGCAGCTTAGGGTTCGGCGGGGGGCCGAGGGAGCAGTACTTC
TRBV10-2,NA,NA,TRBJ2-3,CASSTREVHTDTQYF,TGCGCCAGCAGTACTAGAGAGGTGCACACAGATACGCAGTATTTT
TRBV6-5,once,NA,TRBJ1-2,CASTIGEKGGYTF,TGTGCCAGCACTATTGGGGAGAAGGGTGGCTACACCTTC
TRBV6-5,NA,NA,TRBJ2-1,CASSYFQYNEQFF,TGTGCCAGCAGTTATTTCCAGTACAATGAGCAGTTCTTC
TRBV19,NA,NA,TRBJ1-5,CASSIGGRDQPQHF,TGTGCCAGTAGTATTGGCGGCAGGGATCAGCCCCAGCATTTT
TRBV5-4,NA,TRBD1,TRBJ1-4,CASSSGQERFATNEKLFF,TGTGCCAGCAGCTCGGGACAGGAGAGATTCGCAACTAATGAAAAACTGTTTTTT
TRBV5-1,NA,NA,TRBJ1-4,CASSPSLTAFNEKLFF,TGCGCCAGCAGCCCATCTTTGACAGCTTTTAATGAAAAACTGTTTTTT
TRBV25-1,NA,NA,TRBJ1-4,CASRGTFEKLFF,TGTGCCAGCAGGGGGACATTTGAAAAACTGTTTTTT
TRBV2,once,NA,TRBJ2-7,CASTQVTVYEQYF,TGTGCCAGCACCCAGGTGACAGTTTACGAGCAGTACTTC
TRBV2,NA,NA,TRBJ1-1,CASRMRSEAFF,TGTGCCAGCAGAATGAGAAGCGAAGCTTTCTTT
TRBV5-6,NA,TRBD1,TRBJ1-1,CASSFWTGGHTEAFF,TGTGCCAGCAGCTTCTGGACAGGGGGTCACACTGAAGCTTTCTTT
TRBV6-6,once,NA,TRBJ2-2,CASNRRRQGFPGELFF,TGTGCCAGCAACCGTAGGCGGCAGGGGTTCCCCGGGGAGCTGTTTTTT
TRBV14,NA,NA,TRBJ1-3,CASSQARGTLGNTIYF,TGTGCCAGCAGCCAAGCCCGAGGGACACTGGGCAACACCATATATTTT
TRBV5-4,NA,NA,TRBJ1-1,CASSRGTPNTEAFF,TGTGCCAGCAGCCGGGGGACACCGAACACTGAAGCTTTCTTT
TRBV4-1,NA,NA,TRBJ2-5,CASSQVLGVETQYF,TGCGCCAGCAGCCAAGTTTTGGGAGTCGAGACCCAGTACTTC
TRBV18,NA,TRBD2,TRBJ2-1,CASSRGLNSYNEQFF,TGTGCCAGCTCACGGGGACTAAACTCCTACAATGAGCAGTTCTTC
TRBV5-6,NA,NA,TRBJ1-2,CASSLDQGVNYGYTF,TGTGCCAGCAGCTTGGACCAGGGAGTAAACTATGGCTACACCTTC
TRBV19,NA,NA,TRBJ2-7,CASRQGGSSYEQYF,TGTGCCAGTAGACAGGGAGGGAGCTCCTACGAGCAGTACTTC
TRBV7-9,NA,TRBD1,TRBJ1-1,CASSLGQGVTEAFF,TGTGCCAGCAGCTTAGGGCAGGGGGTCACTGAAGCTTTCTTT
TRBV6-5,NA,TRBD1,TRBJ1-5,CASSSGQGAGNQPQHF,TGTGCCAGCAGTTCGGGACAGGGGGCTGGAAATCAGCCCCAGCATTTT
TRBV27,NA,NA,TRBJ2-7,CASSLSGGGPPYEQYF,TGTGCCAGCAGTTTATCTGGGGGGGGGCCCCCCTACGAGCAGTACTTC
TRBV6-4,once,TRBD2,TRBJ2-7,CASSAPTWLAGPYEQYF,TGTGCCAGCAGTGCCCCGACCTGGCTAGCGGGCCCCTACGAGCAGTACTTC
TRBV7-9,NA,TRBD2,TRBJ2-1,CASSSAGGGNEQFF,TGTGCCAGCAGCTCAGCGGGAGGAGGAAATGAGCAGTTCTTC
TRBV5-4,NA,NA,TRBJ2-7,CASSLEGGLGQYF,TGTGCCAGCAGCTTGGAAGGGGGATTGGGGCAGTACTTC
TRBV6-6,NA,NA,TRBJ2-1,CASSERRSSYNEQFF,TGTGCCAGCAGCGAAAGAAGGAGCTCCTACAATGAGCAGTTCTTC
TRBV30,NA,NA,TRBJ2-3,CAWSDLGVTTDTQYF,TGTGCCTGGAGTGACCTGGGAGTAACCACAGATACGCAGTATTTT
TRBV10-1,once,NA,TRBJ2-7,CASSEASAGWGEQYF,TGCGCCAGCAGTGAAGCATCCGCAGGGTGGGGCGAGCAGTACTTC
TRBV4-1,NA,NA,TRBJ2-5,CASSQDSIEPYQETQYF,TGCGCCAGCAGCCAAGATTCAATCGAACCGTACCAAGAGACCCAGTACTTC
TRBV2,NA,NA,TRBJ1-2,CASSEWGYGYTF,TGTGCCAGCAGTGAGTGGGGCTATGGCTACACCTTC
TRBV2,NA,NA,TRBJ2-3,CAYRAISTDTQYF,TGTGCCTACAGGGCAATTAGCACAGATACGCAGTATTTT
TRBV2,NA,TRBD1,TRBJ1-1,CAKSRGPNVEAFF,TGTGCCAAGTCCAGGGGGCCGAACGTTGAAGCTTTCTTT
TRBV5-1,NA,NA,TRBJ2-7,CASSLDRPAYEQYF,TGCGCCAGCAGCTTGGACAGGCCAGCCTACGAGCAGTACTTC
TRBV6-6,NA,TRBD1,TRBJ1-4,CASSYTDRGQGEKLFF,TGTGCCAGCAGTTACACCGACAGGGGCCAGGGTGAAAAACTGTTTTTT
TRBV18,NA,NA,TRBJ2-1,CASSPLDKSGRGQFF,TGTGCCAGCTCGCCCCTGGACAAGTCAGGCAGAGGGCAGTTCTTC
TRBV5-4,NA,NA,TRBJ1-6,CASSLGQTTNSPLHF,TGTGCCAGCAGCTTGGGACAGACTACGAATTCACCCCTCCACTTT
TRBV7-2,NA,TRBD2,TRBJ2-1,CASSSLAGGNNEQFF,TGTGCCAGCAGCTCCCTAGCGGGAGGGAACAATGAGCAGTTCTTC
TRBV5-1,few,NA,TRBJ2-2,CASGVAANTGELFF,TGCGCCAGCGGAGTAGCGGCCAACACCGGGGAGCTGTTTTTT
TRBV30,NA,NA,TRBJ2-7,CAWSVTLSYEQYF,TGTGCCTGGAGTGTAACCCTCTCCTACGAGCAGTACTTC